Listed below are T cell receptor beta chains from one sample, sequenced in a study of blood T cell repertoires in COVID-19. Assay: immunoSEQ multiplex PCR; the TCRdb copy retains only in-frame clones and omits some. Among 80,000 or so clones listed, 86% were seen once. The specimen was peripheral blood. All receptors derive from a woman aged 60-75 years with acute or convalescent COVID-19. Both conserved end residues are part of each CDR3. The D gene is left open where the match is weak. Expanded clones get a size class; other rows say once, few or many, or leave the size out.

V,J,D,size,CDR3
TRBV7-9,TRBJ2-4,-,-,CASSRKNIQYF
TRBV19,TRBJ1-2,TRBD1,-,CASSVQGAGYGYTF
TRBV7-2,TRBJ2-7,TRBD2,-,CASSSREGYEQYF
TRBV19,TRBJ2-2,-,few,CASSTQGPTGELFF
TRBV28,TRBJ2-5,TRBD1,-,CASRPQGDQAETQYF
TRBV3-1/TRBV3-2,TRBJ2-7,-,-,CASSTGTMGEQYF
TRBV11-2,TRBJ1-2,-,-,CASSLAAGEFNYGYTF
TRBV6-5,TRBJ2-1,TRBD2,-,CASSSGLAGREGEQFF
TRBV6-5,TRBJ2-5,-,-,CASTPPYVETQYF
TRBV5-5,TRBJ2-2,TRBD2,-,CASSHLSGSYTGELFF
TRBV9,TRBJ1-4,TRBD1,-,CASSVASGGTPNEKLFF
TRBV20-1,TRBJ2-1,-,-,CSASWPNNEQFF
TRBV5-1,TRBJ2-1,-,-,CASSLTSNNEQFF
TRBV28,TRBJ2-1,TRBD1,-,CASTSSGTVRRREQFF
TRBV3-1/TRBV3-2,TRBJ1-4,-,-,CASSPIFGEKLFF
TRBV21-1,TRBJ2-6,-,-,CASSKSAGFPNVLTF
TRBV3-1/TRBV3-2,TRBJ1-2,-,-,CASSPWGGGGGYGYTF
TRBV2,TRBJ1-5,-,-,CASSDLTGPQPQHF
TRBV2,TRBJ2-5,-,few,CASEEQETQYF
TRBV19,TRBJ1-5,TRBD1,-,CASSTGTGGGQPQHF
TRBV28,TRBJ1-1,-,-,CASSLLPPPLNTEAFF
TRBV12-3/TRBV12-4,TRBJ1-1,-,-,CASILAQNTEAFF
TRBV6-5,TRBJ2-3,-,few,CASSYSGRMADTQYF
TRBV3-1/TRBV3-2,TRBJ1-1,-,-,CASSQDSVAGVGYTEAFF
TRBV7-9,TRBJ2-7,TRBD1,few,CASSPRRDRVRVSGEQYF
TRBV5-1,TRBJ2-1,TRBD2,-,CASSLGTSTYNEQFF
TRBV7-2,TRBJ1-5,-,-,CASSLVPGSNQPQHF
TRBV28,TRBJ2-7,TRBD1,few,CASSLYQGAWDYEQYF
TRBV6-5,TRBJ1-1,-,-,CASRSRTPMNTEAFF
TRBV6-2/TRBV6-3,TRBJ2-5,-,-,CASSMGLLQETQYF
TRBV7-9,TRBJ2-1,TRBD1,-,CASSLGQGASNEQFF
TRBV24-1,TRBJ2-7,TRBD2,-,CATSYPGLAGGNPSVEQYF
TRBV5-1,TRBJ2-3,-,-,CASSFFTDTQYF
TRBV2,TRBJ1-4,TRBD1,-,CASSLGQGAREKLFF
TRBV30,TRBJ2-7,TRBD1,-,CAWSLGQGASEQYF
TRBV27,TRBJ2-3,-,-,CASSLGVGGSTDTQYF
TRBV3-1/TRBV3-2,TRBJ1-5,-,-,CASSQGGLSNQPQHF
TRBV7-9,TRBJ2-5,-,-,CASSWASLQETQYF
TRBV7-2,TRBJ1-5,TRBD1,-,CASSLSGQYNQPQHF
TRBV2,TRBJ1-1,TRBD1,few,CASSRDSIEAFF
TRBV27,TRBJ1-6,-,-,CASSPTPRSPLHF
TRBV30,TRBJ1-1,-,-,CALRSNRDINMNTEAFF
TRBV30,TRBJ2-3,-,-,CAWSVVSGTQYF